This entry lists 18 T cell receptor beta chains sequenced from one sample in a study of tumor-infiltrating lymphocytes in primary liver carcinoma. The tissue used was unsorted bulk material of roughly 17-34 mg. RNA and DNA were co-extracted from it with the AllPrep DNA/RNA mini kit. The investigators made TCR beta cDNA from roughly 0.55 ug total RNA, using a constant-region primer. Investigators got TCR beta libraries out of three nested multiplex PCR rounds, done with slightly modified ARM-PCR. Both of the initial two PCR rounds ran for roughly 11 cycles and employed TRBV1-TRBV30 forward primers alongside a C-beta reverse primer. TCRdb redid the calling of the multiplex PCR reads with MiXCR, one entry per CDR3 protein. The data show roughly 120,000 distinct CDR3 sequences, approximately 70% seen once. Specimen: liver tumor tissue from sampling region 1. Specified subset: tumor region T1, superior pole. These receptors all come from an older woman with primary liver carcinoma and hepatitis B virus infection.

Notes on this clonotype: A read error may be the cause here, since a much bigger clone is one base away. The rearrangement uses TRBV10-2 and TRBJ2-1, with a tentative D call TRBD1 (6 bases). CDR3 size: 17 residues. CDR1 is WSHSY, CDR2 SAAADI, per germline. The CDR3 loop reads CVSSGPLAGVGYNEQFF. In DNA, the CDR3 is TGCGTCAGCAGTGGACCCCTCGCAGGGGTGGGATACAATGAGCAGTTCTTC.

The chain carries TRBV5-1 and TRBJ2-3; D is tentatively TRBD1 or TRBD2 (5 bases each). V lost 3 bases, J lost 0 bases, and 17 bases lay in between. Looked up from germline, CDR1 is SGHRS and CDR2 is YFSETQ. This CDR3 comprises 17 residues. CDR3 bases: TGCGCCAGCAGCTCCACGGCACGGGGACCTAGCACAGATACGCAGTATTTT. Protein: CASSSTARGPSTDTQYF.

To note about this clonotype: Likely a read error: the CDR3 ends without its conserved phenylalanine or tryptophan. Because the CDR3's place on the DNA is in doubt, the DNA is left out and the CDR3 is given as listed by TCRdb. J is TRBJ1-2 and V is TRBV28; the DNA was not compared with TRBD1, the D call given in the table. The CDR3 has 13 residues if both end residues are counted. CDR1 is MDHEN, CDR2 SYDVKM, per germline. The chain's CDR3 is CASSRTGVDMSTL.

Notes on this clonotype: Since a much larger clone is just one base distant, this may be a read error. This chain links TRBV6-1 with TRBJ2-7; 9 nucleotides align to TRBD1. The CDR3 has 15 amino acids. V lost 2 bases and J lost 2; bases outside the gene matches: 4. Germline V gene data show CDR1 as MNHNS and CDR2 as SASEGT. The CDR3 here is CASSEIGTGTYEQYF. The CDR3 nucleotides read TGTGCCAGCAGTGAAATTGGGACAGGGACCTACGAGCAGTACTTC.

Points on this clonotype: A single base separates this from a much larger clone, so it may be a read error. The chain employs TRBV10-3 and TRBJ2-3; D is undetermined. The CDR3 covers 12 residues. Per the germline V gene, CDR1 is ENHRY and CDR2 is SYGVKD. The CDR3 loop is CAVSESQRSQYF. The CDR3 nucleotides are TGTGCCGTCAGTGAGTCTCAGCGTTCGCAGTATTTT.

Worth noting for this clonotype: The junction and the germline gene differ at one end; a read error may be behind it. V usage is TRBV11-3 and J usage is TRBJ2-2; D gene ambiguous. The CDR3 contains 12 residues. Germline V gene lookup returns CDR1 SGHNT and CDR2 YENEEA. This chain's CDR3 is CANSLLTGELFF. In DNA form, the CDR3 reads TGTGCCAACAGCTTATTGACCGGGGAGCTGTTTTTT.

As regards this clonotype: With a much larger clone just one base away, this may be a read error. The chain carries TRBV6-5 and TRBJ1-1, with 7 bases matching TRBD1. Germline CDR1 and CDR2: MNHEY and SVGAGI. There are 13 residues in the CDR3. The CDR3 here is CASIQGSPPGASF. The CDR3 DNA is TGTGCCAGCATACAGGGGAGTCCGCCCGGGGCTTCCTTT.

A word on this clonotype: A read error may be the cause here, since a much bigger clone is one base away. The CDR3 spells CAAASANYGYIF. The CDR3 bases are TGTGCCGCAGCCTCAGCTAACTATGGCTACATCTTC. This rearrangement joins TRBV6-5 to TRBJ1-2; D unresolved. This CDR3 is built from 12 residues. Germline lookup yields CDR1 MNHEY and CDR2 SVGAGI.

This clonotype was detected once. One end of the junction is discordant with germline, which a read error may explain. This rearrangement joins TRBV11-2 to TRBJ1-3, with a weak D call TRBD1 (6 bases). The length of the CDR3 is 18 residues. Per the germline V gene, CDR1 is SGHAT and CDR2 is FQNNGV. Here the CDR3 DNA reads TGTGCCAGCGGCTTAGTGCCCGTGAGGGGGAGCTCTGGAAACACCGTATATTTT. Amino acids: CASGLVPVRGSSGNTVYF. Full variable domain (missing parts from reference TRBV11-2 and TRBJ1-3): EAGVAQSPRYKIIEKRQSVAFWCNPISGHATLYWYQQILGQGPKLLIQFQNNGVVDDSQLPKDRFSAERLKGVDSTLKIQPAKLEDSAVYLCASGLVPVRGSSGNTVYFGEGSWLTVV.

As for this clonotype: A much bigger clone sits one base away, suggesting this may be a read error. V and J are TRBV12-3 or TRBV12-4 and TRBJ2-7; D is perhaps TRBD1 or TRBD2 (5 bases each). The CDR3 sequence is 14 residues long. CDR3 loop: CASSLWGNSHEQYF. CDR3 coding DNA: TGTGCCAGCAGTCTCTGGGGGAACTCCCACGAGCAGTACTTC.

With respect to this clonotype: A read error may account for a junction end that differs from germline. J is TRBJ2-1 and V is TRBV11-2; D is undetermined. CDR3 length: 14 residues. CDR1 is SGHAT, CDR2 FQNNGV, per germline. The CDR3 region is CPRSPQRSSGEQFF. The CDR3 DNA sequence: TGTCCCAGGAGCCCCCAGCGTTCTTCGGGTGAGCAGTTCTTC. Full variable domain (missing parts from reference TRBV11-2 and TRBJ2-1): EAGVAQSPRYKIIEKRQSVAFWCNPISGHATLYWYQQILGQGPKLLIQFQNNGVVDDSQLPKDRFSAERLKGVDSTLKIQPAKLEDSAVYLCPRSPQRSSGEQFFGPGTRLTVL.

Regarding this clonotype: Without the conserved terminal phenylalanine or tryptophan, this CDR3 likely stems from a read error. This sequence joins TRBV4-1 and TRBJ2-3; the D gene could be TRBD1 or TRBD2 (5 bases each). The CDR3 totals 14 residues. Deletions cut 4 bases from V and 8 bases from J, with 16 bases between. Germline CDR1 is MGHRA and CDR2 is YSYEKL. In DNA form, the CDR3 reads TGCGCCAGCAGCCTAACCAGGGACCCAGGTACGCAGTATCTT. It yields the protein CASSLTRDPGTQYL.

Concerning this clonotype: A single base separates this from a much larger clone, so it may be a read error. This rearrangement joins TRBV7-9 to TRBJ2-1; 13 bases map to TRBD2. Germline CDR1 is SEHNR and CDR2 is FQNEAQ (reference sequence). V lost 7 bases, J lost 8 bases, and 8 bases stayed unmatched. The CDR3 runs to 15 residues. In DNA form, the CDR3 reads TGTGCCAGCACCCACACTAGCGGGAGGGCCGATGAGCAGTTCTTC. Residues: CASTHTSGRADEQFF.

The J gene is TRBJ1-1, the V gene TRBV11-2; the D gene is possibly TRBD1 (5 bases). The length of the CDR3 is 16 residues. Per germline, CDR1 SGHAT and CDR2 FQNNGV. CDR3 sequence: CVSSLVGVSWVTEAFF. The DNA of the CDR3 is TGTGTCAGTAGCTTGGTAGGGGTTAGTTGGGTCACTGAAGCTTTCTTT.

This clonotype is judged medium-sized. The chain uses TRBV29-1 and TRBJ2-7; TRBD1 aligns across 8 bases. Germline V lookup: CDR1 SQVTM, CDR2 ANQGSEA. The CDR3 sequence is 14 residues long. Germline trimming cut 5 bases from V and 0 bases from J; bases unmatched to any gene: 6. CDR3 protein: CSVTGTGSSYEQYF. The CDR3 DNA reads TGCAGCGTTACCGGGACAGGTAGCTCCTACGAGCAGTACTTC.

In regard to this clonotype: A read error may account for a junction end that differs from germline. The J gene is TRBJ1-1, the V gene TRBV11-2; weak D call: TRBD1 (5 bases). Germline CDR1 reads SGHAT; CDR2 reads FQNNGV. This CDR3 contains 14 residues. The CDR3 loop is CGSNLDSLNTEAFF. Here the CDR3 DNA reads TGTGGCAGCAACTTAGACAGTTTGAACACTGAAGCTTTCTTT.

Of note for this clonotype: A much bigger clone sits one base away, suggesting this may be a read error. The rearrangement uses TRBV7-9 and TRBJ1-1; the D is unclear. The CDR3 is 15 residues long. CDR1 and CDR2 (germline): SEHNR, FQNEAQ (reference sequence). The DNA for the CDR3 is TGTGCCAGCAGCAAGCCCGGGAACCCGAACACTGAAGTTTTCTTT. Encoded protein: CASSKPGNPNTEVFF.

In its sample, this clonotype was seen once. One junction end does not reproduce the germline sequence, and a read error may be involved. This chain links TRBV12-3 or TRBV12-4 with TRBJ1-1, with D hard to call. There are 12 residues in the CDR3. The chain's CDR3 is CASSFGMTGAFF. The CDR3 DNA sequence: TGTGCCAGCAGTTTCGGAATGACTGGAGCTTTCTTT.